The 30 T cell receptor beta chains presented below share a single source sample, sequenced in a study of blood T cell repertoires in COVID-19. Method: immunoSEQ multiplex PCR; TCRdb's copy keeps in-frame clones and lacks some. The data show about 63,000 clones, roughly 80% seen once. The source material was peripheral blood. The receptors here all came from a human donor in a cohort sampled during active COVID-19.

CDR3 sequence reads: CASSQERTGGSFF. CDR3 sequence (DNA): TGCGCCAGCAGCCAAGAGAGGACAGGGGGGTCTTTCTTT. The chain couples TRBV4-1 to TRBJ1-1; 10 bases match TRBD1. The CDR3 runs to 13 residues. V trimming: 0 bases; J trimming: 12 bases; junction bases outside the gene matches: 4. CDR1 is MGHRA and CDR2 is YSYEKL in the germline V gene.

This clone was detected only once. Other DNA sequences in the same sample also yield this CDR3. The rearrangement links TRBV6-2 or TRBV6-3 to TRBJ1-1; no clear D gene. The CDR3 is 13 amino acids. The ends were cut back, 6 bases at V and 1 base at J, with 9 bases in the middle. The germline V gene has CDR1 MNHEY and CDR2 SVGEGT. The CDR3 sequence: CASSFRQNTEAFF. In DNA form, the CDR3 reads TGTGCCAGCAGCTTTAGACAGAACACTGAAGCTTTCTTT.

CDR3: CASSTGTSRETQYF. The CDR3 DNA follows: TGTGCCAGCAGCACAGGGACTAGCCGAGAGACCCAGTACTTC. The V call is TRBV5-4, the J call TRBJ2-5; 9 bases agree with TRBD2. V lost 4 bases and J lost 4; bases outside the gene matches: 5. Germline CDR1 reads SGHNT; CDR2 reads YYREEE (reference sequence). The CDR3 totals 14 residues. Using reference TRBV5-4 and TRBJ2-5 for the parts outside the CDR3, the full variable domain is ETGVTQSPTHLIKTRGQQVTLRCSSQSGHNTVSWYQQALGQGPQFIFQYYREEENGRGNFPPRFSGLQFPNYSSELNVNALELDDSALYLCASSTGTSRETQYFGPGTRLLVL.

V usage is TRBV28 and J usage is TRBJ2-7; D is possibly TRBD1 (5 bases). V lost 3 bases, J lost 5 bases, and 17 bases lay in between. Germline CDR1 is MDHEN and CDR2 is SYDVKM. The CDR3 has 15 amino acids. The CDR3: CASSFSLRQTDEQYF. The CDR3 DNA is TGTGCCAGCAGTTTTTCCCTCAGACAGACAGACGAGCAGTACTTC.

The table lists this clone with a count of one. The rearrangement uses TRBV19 and TRBJ2-5, with D tentatively TRBD2 (6 bases). V gave up 6 bases and J gave up 3 bases, with 11 bases separating them. The CDR3 spans 13 residues. Germline values: CDR1 LNHDA, CDR2 SQIVND (reference sequence). The CDR3 DNA is TGTGCCAGTAGGAGACTAGTGGAAGAGACCCAGTACTTC. This encodes CASRRLVEETQYF.

The DNA for the CDR3 is TGTGCCAGCAGTCCTGGGGAGGGGCCCCAGCATTTT. Translation: CASSPGEGPQHF. J is TRBJ1-5 and V is TRBV5-6; D ambiguous. The germline CDR1 and CDR2 sequences are SGHDT and YYEEEE. There are 12 residues in the CDR3. The V end lost 5 bases, the J end lost 9 bases, and 12 bases lay between the germline ends.

This chain connects TRBV19 to TRBJ2-7, with D tentatively TRBD1 (6 bases). Germline V gene data show CDR1 as LNHDA and CDR2 as SQIVND (reference sequence). The CDR3 is made up of 18 amino acids. V shed 1 base and J shed 2 bases, with 21 bases lying between them. The CDR3 sequence is CASSIVSHQGWITYEQYF. In DNA, the CDR3 is TGTGCCAGTAGTATAGTTTCCCACCAGGGGTGGATTACCTACGAGCAGTACTTC.

The chain uses TRBV19 and TRBJ1-1, with 7 bases lining up with TRBD1. The CDR3 covers 13 residues. Germline lookup yields CDR1 LNHDA and CDR2 SQIVND (reference sequence). The V gene end was trimmed by 4 bases and the J gene end by 5 bases; junction bases not matched to a gene: 4. In nucleotides, the CDR3 is TGTGCCAGTAGTACAGGGGGGTTAACTGAAGCTTTCTTT. Residues: CASSTGGLTEAFF.

The V and J genes are TRBV7-9 and TRBJ1-4, with D maybe TRBD1 (6 bases). This CDR3 contains 14 residues. V was pared by 2 bases and J by 8 bases, with 12 bases between. Germline-derived CDR1 and CDR2 are SEHNR and FQNEAQ (reference sequence). The chain's CDR3 is CASSLSVQGEKLFF. CDR3 coding DNA: TGTGCCAGCAGCTTATCTGTCCAGGGGGAAAAACTGTTTTTT.

The rearrangement joins TRBV7-9 to TRBJ1-5, with D possibly matching TRBD1 (6 bases). CDR3 length: 14 amino acids. Germline V gene sequence: CDR1 SEHNR, CDR2 FQNEAQ (reference sequence). V was pared by 3 bases and J by 4 bases, with 10 bases between. CDR3 nucleotides: TGTGCCAGCAGCTTGCCAGGGGCTAATCAGCCCCAGCATTTT. The encoded protein is CASSLPGANQPQHF.

The chain combines TRBV18 with TRBJ2-2, with D unclear. The CDR3 is 14 amino acids. Per germline, CDR1 KGHSH and CDR2 LQKENI. The ends were cut back, 2 bases at V and 3 bases at J, with 7 bases in the middle. CDR3 DNA sequence: TGTGCCAGCTCACCATTAGTCGACACCGGGGAGCTGTTTTTT. This translates into CASSPLVDTGELFF. The full variable domain, completed using reference TRBV18 and TRBJ2-2, is NAGVMQNPRHLVRRRGQEARLRCSPMKGHSHVYWYRQLPEEGLKFMVYLQKENIIDESGMPKERFSAEFPKEGPSILRIQQVVRGDSAAYFCASSPLVDTGELFFGEGSRLTVL.

The rearrangement uses TRBV4-1 and TRBJ1-4, with 8 bases fitting TRBD1. The CDR3 runs 16 residues. Trimming removed 2 bases from V and 8 bases from J; junction bases left unmatched: 10. The germline CDR1 and CDR2 sequences are MGHRA and YSYEKL. The CDR3 sequence: CASSQSLTGGGEKLFF. In DNA, the CDR3 is TGCGCCAGCAGCCAAAGCCTTACAGGGGGAGGCGAAAAACTGTTTTTT.

This clone came up a few times. The gene calls are TRBV10-1 and TRBJ1-1; TRBD1 aligns across 8 bases. Germline CDR1 and CDR2: WNHNN and SYGVQD (reference sequence). This CDR3 is built from 14 residues. The V segment lost 0 bases and the J segment 5 bases; nucleotides outside the gene matches: 2. The CDR3 region has the DNA TGCGCCAGCAGTGAGTCGGACAGGGATACTGAAGCTTTCTTT. It is translated as CASSESDRDTEAFF.

This clone came up a few times. J is TRBJ2-3 and V is TRBV5-1; the match to TRBD2 covers 11 bases. With V trimmed by 4 bases and J by 2 bases, 6 bases remained unmatched. The CDR3 covers 16 residues. Per the germline V gene, CDR1 is SGHRS and CDR2 is YFSETQ. The CDR3 sequence is CASSPPTSGVTDTQYF. The CDR3 nucleotides are TGCGCCAGCAGCCCCCCGACTAGCGGGGTCACAGATACGCAGTATTTT.

The chain employs TRBV6-2 or TRBV6-3 and TRBJ2-7; 7 nucleotides line up with TRBD1. CDR1 and CDR2 from the germline V gene are MNHEY and SVGEGT. V lost 6 bases, J lost 0 bases, and 11 bases stayed unmatched. This CDR3 spans 16 amino acids. Written as DNA, the CDR3 is TGTGCCAGCAGCCCTGCCGGACAGGTTAACTCCTACGAGCAGTACTTC. Amino acids: CASSPAGQVNSYEQYF.

This chain joins TRBV5-6 and TRBJ2-3, with D hard to call. The V gene's germline CDR1 is SGHDT and CDR2 YYEEEE. Trimming took 2 bases from V and 4 from J, leaving 14 bases between them. This CDR3 contains 15 residues. In DNA form, the CDR3 reads TGTGCCAGCAGCTTAAGAGTTTCAGGCCCAGATACGCAGTATTTT. Protein sequence: CASSLRVSGPDTQYF.

V and J are TRBV6-5 and TRBJ1-1; unclear D gene. Trimming cost V 0 bases and J 8 bases, with 19 bases left between them. The CDR3 has 16 residues. The germline CDR1 and CDR2 sequences are MNHEY and SVGAGI. This CDR3 reads CASSYSTTREVAEAFF. DNA of the CDR3: TGTGCCAGCAGTTACTCGACGACAAGGGAGGTTGCGGAAGCTTTCTTT.

This clone was seen once. V is TRBV3-1 (or the pseudogene TRBV3-2) and J is TRBJ2-7; D is perhaps TRBD1 (6 bases). Germline V gene lookup returns CDR1 LGHDT and CDR2 YNNKEL (reference sequence). The CDR3 loop spans 14 amino acids. V was trimmed by 1 base and J by 6 bases, leaving 13 bases between them. The CDR3 reads CASSQAFGGGEQYF. The CDR3, as DNA: TGTGCCAGCAGCCAAGCCTTTGGGGGCGGCGAGCAGTACTTC.

Sample share makes this clone medium-sized (0.01 to 0.1%). The V and J genes are TRBV2 and TRBJ1-5, with no clear D. The CDR3 runs 13 residues. Germline V gives CDR1 SNHLY, CDR2 FYNNEI. V lost 6 bases and J lost 4, with 10 bases in between. The CDR3 here is CASSGSQNQPQHF. Written as DNA, the CDR3 is TGTGCCAGCAGCGGGTCCCAAAATCAGCCCCAGCATTTT.

This rearrangement joins TRBV28 to TRBJ2-5; D is possibly TRBD1 (6 bases). The CDR3 sequence is 14 residues long. The ends were cut back, 8 bases at V and 5 bases at J, with 18 bases in the middle. Germline V gives CDR1 MDHEN, CDR2 SYDVKM. CDR3 region: CASLPGQGLETQYF. The CDR3, as DNA: TGTGCCAGCCTGCCCGGGCAGGGGCTTGAGACCCAGTACTTC.

The chain joins TRBV4-1 to TRBJ2-5, with a tentative D call TRBD2 (6 bases). V lost 0 bases and J lost 3, with 17 bases in between. This CDR3 contains 17 residues. CDR1 is MGHRA, CDR2 YSYEKL, per germline. Here the CDR3 DNA reads TGCGCCAGCAGCCAAGAGCCTCAGGGAGGAGGTAAAGAGACCCAGTACTTC. Translated, it gives CASSQEPQGGGKETQYF.

In this sample, this clone turned up a few times. This chain uses TRBV12-5 with TRBJ2-5; TRBD1 matches 9 bases. Germline loops: CDR1 LGHNT, CDR2 FRNRAP. With V trimmed by 7 bases and J by 3 bases, 12 bases remained unmatched. CDR3 length: 16 amino acids. CDR3 in DNA: TGTGCTAGTGCCATGATAGGGACAGGGCAGGAAGAGACCCAGTACTTC. This encodes CASAMIGTGQEETQYF.

This chain uses TRBV7-2 with TRBJ1-2; TRBD1 matches at 9 bases. Trimming cost V 1 base and J 4 bases; bases outside gene matches: 7. Germline CDR1 is SGHTA and CDR2 is FQGNSA. This CDR3 region has 16 residues. This CDR3 reads CASSLVSGTGFYGYTF. CDR3 nucleotide sequence: TGTGCCAGCAGCTTAGTATCCGGGACAGGGTTCTATGGCTACACCTTC.

The V gene is TRBV6-6, the J gene TRBJ2-7; TRBD2 agrees at 14 bases. V lost 4 bases, J lost 5 bases, and 1 base stayed unmatched. The CDR3 contains 14 residues. From germline, CDR1 is MNHNY and CDR2 SVGAGI (reference sequence). CDR3 in DNA: TGTGCCAGCAGTTGGGGACTAGCGGGAGACGAGCAGTACTTC. Translated: CASSWGLAGDEQYF.

This clone was seen a few times. The chain is built from TRBV4-2 and TRBJ1-2; 10 nucleotides align to TRBD1. Germline assignment: CDR1 LGHNA and CDR2 YNFKEQ. J lost 5 bases, V lost 5 bases, and 2 bases had no gene match. The CDR3 length is 13 residues. CDR3 protein: CASSVGQGYGYTF. DNA for the CDR3: TGTGCCAGCAGCGTGGGACAGGGGTATGGCTACACCTTC.

The V and J genes are TRBV6-5 and TRBJ2-2; no firm D call. Germline V gene sequence: CDR1 MNHEY, CDR2 SVGAGI. V shed 2 bases and J shed 3 bases, with 4 bases lying between them. This CDR3 region has 13 residues. The DNA of the CDR3 is TGTGCCAGCAGTTACCTCGACACCGGGGAGCTGTTTTTT. Protein sequence: CASSYLDTGELFF.

The rearrangement uses TRBV7-3 and TRBJ2-1; TRBD2 agrees at 11 bases. V shed 5 bases, J shed 7 bases, and the junction held 7 bases outside the gene matches. There are 15 residues in the CDR3. Germline loops: CDR1 SGHTA, CDR2 FQGTGA. In nucleotides, the CDR3 is TGTGCCAGCAGCCAGTCTAGCGGGGGGCCGAATGAGCAGTTCTTC. Residues: CASSQSSGGPNEQFF.

This chain links TRBV28 with TRBJ2-7; 11 bases are shared with TRBD2. The CDR3 totals 14 residues. The J segment lost 2 bases and the V segment lost 6 bases, leaving 3 bases of the junction unmatched. Germline values: CDR1 MDHEN, CDR2 SYDVKM. The CDR3 nucleotides are TGTGCCAGCAGCGAGACTAGCGGGACCTACGAGCAGTACTTC. Protein product: CASSETSGTYEQYF.

The genes are TRBV18 and TRBJ2-1; 8 bases agree with TRBD2. CDR3 length equals 15 residues. CDR1 and CDR2 (germline): KGHSH, LQKENI. V trimming: 5 bases; J trimming: 6 bases; junction bases outside the gene matches: 9. The CDR3 here is CASSTAAGGVNEQFF. CDR3 sequence (DNA): TGTGCCAGCTCAACGGCCGCGGGAGGAGTCAATGAGCAGTTCTTC.

V usage is TRBV19 and J usage is TRBJ2-5; weak D call: TRBD2 (6 bases). V was cut by 5 bases and J by 1 base, with 14 bases left in between. Germline V lookup: CDR1 LNHDA, CDR2 SQIVND (reference sequence). This CDR3 region has 15 residues. This chain's CDR3 is CASSLGLGLQETQYF. The CDR3 bases are TGTGCCAGTAGTTTGGGCCTGGGACTCCAAGAGACCCAGTACTTC.